The rows below give T cell receptor beta chains drawn from one sample of a study of persistence of HIV-infected CD4 T cells. Generated by immunoSEQ multiplex PCR, the TCRdb table keeps only in-frame clones and is missing some. Here the sample spans around 30,000 clones, around four fifths being singletons. No antigen has been identified for these receptors. Sample: CD4+ T cells sorted from PBMCs after roughly 18-hour stimulation, taken from a patient who received antiretroviral therapy. All receptors come from an adult woman with HIV who was CMV-seropositive. Both conserved end residues are part of each CDR3. D genes are given only for firm matches. Clone size, where shown, is once, few, many, or a class for clones that have expanded.

.	.	TRBV28	TRBJ1-3	CASGGGEAGNTIYF	TGTGCCAGCGGAGGAGGGGAGGCTGGAAACACCATATATTTT
TRBD2	once	TRBV7-6	TRBJ2-7	CASSLGPTSGATYEQYF	TGTGCCAGCAGCTTAGGGCCCACTAGCGGGGCCACCTACGAGCAGTACTTC
.	.	TRBV27	TRBJ1-5	CASSRTRDQPQHF	TGTGCCAGCAGCCGGACCAGGGACCAGCCCCAGCATTTT
.	once	TRBV30	TRBJ1-3	CAYDRSGGNTIYF	TGTGCCTATGACAGGTCCGGTGGAAACACCATATATTTT
TRBD1	.	TRBV7-3	TRBJ2-1	CASSSPGQGYNEQFF	TGTGCCAGCAGCTCACCGGGACAGGGATACAATGAGCAGTTCTTC
.	.	TRBV18	TRBJ2-1	CASSPRRDGEQFF	TGTGCCAGCTCACCACGGCGAGACGGTGAGCAGTTCTTC
TRBD1	once	TRBV7-2	TRBJ1-5	CASSLGQGNLRPQHF	TGTGCCAGCAGCTTAGGACAGGGAAATTTACGGCCCCAGCATTTT
.	.	TRBV3-1/TRBV3-2	TRBJ1-2	CASSQDVPGIYGYTF	TGTGCCAGCAGCCAAGATGTCCCGGGGATATATGGCTACACCTTC
TRBD2	.	TRBV5-1	TRBJ2-1	CASSSSGRKGEQFF	TGCGCCAGCAGTTCTAGCGGGAGGAAAGGGGAGCAGTTCTTC
.	.	TRBV7-9	TRBJ2-7	CASSLHSQSYEQYF	TGTGCCAGCAGCTTACACAGCCAATCCTACGAGCAGTACTTC
.	few	TRBV15	TRBJ2-7	CATSRDLVGSYEQYF	TGTGCCACCAGCAGAGATCTTGTGGGGTCCTACGAGCAGTACTTC
.	.	TRBV6-1	TRBJ1-2	CASSENRPYGYTF	TGTGCCAGCAGTGAGAACAGGCCCTATGGCTACACCTTC
.	once	TRBV20-1	TRBJ1-4	CSASFREDEKLFF	TGCAGTGCTAGTTTCAGGGAGGATGAAAAACTGTTTTTT
.	once	TRBV5-1	TRBJ2-5	CASSLAAYQETQYF	TGCGCCAGCAGCTTGGCGGCGTACCAAGAGACCCAGTACTTC
TRBD1	.	TRBV5-1	TRBJ1-2	CASSPRGVGSYGYTF	TGCGCCAGCAGTCCCAGGGGGGTTGGGTCCTATGGCTACACCTTC
.	.	TRBV19	TRBJ2-3	CASRLEGTDPTDTQYF	TGTGCCAGTAGATTGGAGGGGACAGACCCCACAGATACGCAGTATTTT
TRBD2	few	TRBV4-3	TRBJ2-3	CASSQDLASGGRTSTDTQYF	TGCGCCAGCAGCCAAGATTTAGCTAGCGGGGGCCGAACCTCCACAGATACGCAGTATTTT
.	.	TRBV6-1	TRBJ1-1	CASSEFRGNTEAFF	TGTGCCAGCAGTGAATTTCGGGGTAACACTGAAGCTTTCTTT
.	.	TRBV6-2/TRBV6-3	TRBJ2-5	CASSSYDSSGGTQYF	TGTGCCAGCAGTTCTTACGACTCCTCCGGGGGGACCCAGTACTTC
.	.	TRBV19	TRBJ2-1	CASSIHRGGGGDEQFF	TGTGCCAGTAGTATCCATAGGGGGGGCGGCGGAGATGAGCAGTTCTTC
.	.	TRBV9	TRBJ2-2	CASSVGAAVPVTGELFF	TGTGCCAGCAGCGTAGGTGCGGCGGTCCCTGTGACCGGGGAGCTGTTTTTT
.	once	TRBV2	TRBJ1-1	CASSEWQFEAFF	TGTGCCAGCAGTGAATGGCAGTTTGAAGCTTTCTTT